The sequence of this T cell receptor beta chain was determined in a study of blood T cell repertoires in COVID-19. About the research overall: The origin of the acute and convalescent COVID-19 samples was the United States, Italy and Spain.

This CDR3 spans 15 amino acids. Germline V lookup: CDR1 SGHTA, CDR2 FQGNSA. V dropped 1 base and J dropped 6; count of bases not matched to a gene: 9. Clones were sequenced by immunoSEQ multiplex PCR, and TCRdb holds only the in-frame ones, with some missing. The data contain about 190,000 clones, roughly 80% of them singletons. The clonotype originates from a man aged 50-59 years who had recovered from COVID-19. Sequencing was performed on peripheral blood. The J gene is TRBJ2-7, the V gene TRBV7-2, with 7 bases lining up with TRBD1. CDR3 region: CASSLDQGVSTEQYF. In DNA form, the CDR3 reads TGTGCCAGCAGCTTAGACCAGGGGGTTTCGACCGAGCAGTACTTC.